This paragraph covers one T cell receptor (beta chain) sequence. Assay: immunoSEQ multiplex PCR; the TCRdb copy retains only in-frame clones and omits some. The profile shows some 100,000 clones, over 60% of them singletons. The record originates from a study of control samples from healthy donors and cancer patients. Germline assignment: CDR1 ENHRY and CDR2 SYGVKD. Trimming took 6 bases from V and 2 from J, leaving 13 bases between them. The CDR3 consists of 14 residues. The specimen sequenced was blood. This TCR derives from a woman in her 30s in good health. J is TRBJ2-5 and V is TRBV10-3; TRBD2 is a possible D gene (5 bases). The CDR3 DNA reads TGTGCCATCAGACCAACGGGCGGGCAAGAGACCCAGTACTTC. Translated, it gives CAIRPTGGQETQYF.